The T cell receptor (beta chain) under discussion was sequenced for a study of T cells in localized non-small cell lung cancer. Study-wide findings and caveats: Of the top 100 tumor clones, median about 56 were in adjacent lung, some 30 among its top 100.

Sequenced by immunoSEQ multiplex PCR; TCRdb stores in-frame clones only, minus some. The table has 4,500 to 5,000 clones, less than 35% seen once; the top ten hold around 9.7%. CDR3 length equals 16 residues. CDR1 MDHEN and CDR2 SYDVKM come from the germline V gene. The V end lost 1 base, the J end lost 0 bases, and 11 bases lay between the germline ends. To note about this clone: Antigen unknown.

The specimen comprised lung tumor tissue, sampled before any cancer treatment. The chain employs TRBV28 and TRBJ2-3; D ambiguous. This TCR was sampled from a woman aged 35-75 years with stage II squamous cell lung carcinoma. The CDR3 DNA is TGTGCCAGCAGTTTATCGGGCCGGGTGAGCACAGATACGCAGTATTTT. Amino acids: CASSLSGRVSTDTQYF. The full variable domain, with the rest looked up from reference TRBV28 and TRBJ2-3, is DVKVTQSSRYLVKRTGEKVFLECVQDMDHENMFWYRQDPGLGLRLIYFSYDVKMKEKGDIPEGYSVSREKKERFSLILESASTNQTSMYLCASSLSGRVSTDTQYFGPGTRLTVL.